This T cell receptor beta chain was recovered during a study of shared clonotypes between healthy human individuals. CDR1 is MNHNS, CDR2 SASEGT, per germline. CDR3 length equals 14 residues. V dropped 5 bases and J dropped 3 bases, with 13 bases sitting between them. Sequenced by immunoSEQ multiplex PCR; TCRdb stores in-frame clones only, minus some. Counted here are roughly 700,000 clones, about 92% occurring once; the ten biggest clones make up more than 30%. The rearrangement joins TRBV6-1 to TRBJ1-2; TRBD1 might be the D (6 bases). Sequenced input: memory CD8+ T cells from PBMCs. Regarding subset: CD45RO+ cells pooled with CCR7-negative TemRA cells. The origin of this receptor is a man in his late teens or twenties in good health. Some clones in this sample may be carry-over from other donors' samples. The DNA for the CDR3 is TGTGCCAGCAGTTTTGGTAGGGGGGACTATGGCTACACCTTC. Amino acids: CASSFGRGDYGYTF.